This T cell receptor beta chain was retrieved from a study of response to subunit inactivated influenza vaccine. Looked up from germline, CDR1 is LGHNA and CDR2 is YSLEER. This CDR3 has 15 residues. Trimming left V 0 bases short and J 4 bases short, with 13 bases between. Study-level findings and limits: The authors suggested that few new T cells are recruited per seasonal influenza vaccination.

TCRdb re-derived calls from the RT-PCR reads in MiXCR, one entry per CDR3 protein. The sample shows about 780,000 distinct CDR3 sequences, roughly 20% of them seen only once. As concerns this clonotype: Its antigen remains unknown.

The chain couples TRBV4-3 to TRBJ2-7, with D perhaps TRBD2 (5 bases). This specimen consisted of PBMCs from blood, obtained roughly 5 days after vaccination. This clonotype originated in a man between 50 and 59 years old who received an inactivated influenza vaccine. The CDR3 region is CASSQESRGSYEQYF. DNA for the CDR3: TGCGCCAGCAGCCAAGAATCCCGGGGATCGTACGAGCAGTACTTC.